This TCR beta chain originates from a study of blood T cell repertoires in COVID-19. Germline-derived CDR1 and CDR2 are SGHAT and FQNNGV. This CDR3 region has 14 residues. V was cut by 0 bases and J by 4 bases, with 9 bases left in between. The data were produced by immunoSEQ multiplex PCR, yet TCRdb's version contains in-frame clones alone and is incomplete. The data contain a few hundred thousand clones, around 80% of them singletons. Sequencing was done on a sample of PBMCs or T cells enriched from blood (not recorded which). The clonotype was recovered from a man between 25 and 39 years old with acute COVID-19. The chain employs TRBV11-2 and TRBJ1-2; no clear D. For the CDR3, the DNA is TGTGCCAGCAGCTTAGATCAAGGAGGCTATGGCTACACCTTC. This sequence encodes CASSLDQGGYGYTF.